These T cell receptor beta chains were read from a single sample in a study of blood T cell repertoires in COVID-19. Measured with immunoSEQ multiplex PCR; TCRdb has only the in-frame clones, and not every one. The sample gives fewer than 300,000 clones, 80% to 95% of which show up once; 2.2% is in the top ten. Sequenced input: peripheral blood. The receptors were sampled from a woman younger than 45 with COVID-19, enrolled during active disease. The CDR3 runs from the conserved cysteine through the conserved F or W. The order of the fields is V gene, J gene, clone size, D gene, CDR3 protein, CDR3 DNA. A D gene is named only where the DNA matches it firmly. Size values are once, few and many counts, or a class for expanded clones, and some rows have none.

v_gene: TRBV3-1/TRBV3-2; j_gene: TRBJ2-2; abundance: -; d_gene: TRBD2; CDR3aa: CASSQTSGSAGELFF; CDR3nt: TGTGCCAGCAGCCAGACTAGCGGGAGTGCCGGGGAGCTGTTTTTT
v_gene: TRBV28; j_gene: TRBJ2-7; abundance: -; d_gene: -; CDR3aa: CATQRGTQYEQYF; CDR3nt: TGTGCCACCCAAAGGGGGACACAGTACGAGCAGTACTTC
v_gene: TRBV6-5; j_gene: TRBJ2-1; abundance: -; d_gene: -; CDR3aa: CASTRVRDNEQFF; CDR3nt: TGTGCCAGCACCCGGGTGCGGGACAATGAGCAGTTCTTC
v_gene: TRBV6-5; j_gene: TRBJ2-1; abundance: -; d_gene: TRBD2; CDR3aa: CASSLPGLDYNEQFF; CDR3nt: TGTGCCAGCAGTCTTCCGGGACTAGATTACAATGAGCAGTTCTTC
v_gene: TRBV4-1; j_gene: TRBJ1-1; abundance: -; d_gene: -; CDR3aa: CASSLKISGSPEVAFF; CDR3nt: TGCGCCAGCAGCCTCAAGATTTCTGGGAGTCCGGAGGTAGCTTTCTTT
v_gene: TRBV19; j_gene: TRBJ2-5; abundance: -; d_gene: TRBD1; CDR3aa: CASSMTGTQETQYF; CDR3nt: TGTGCCAGTAGTATGACAGGGACCCAAGAGACCCAGTACTTC
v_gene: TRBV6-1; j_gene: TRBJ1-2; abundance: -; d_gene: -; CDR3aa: CASSELTGINYGYTF; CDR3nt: TGTGCCAGCAGTGAATTAACGGGTATTAACTATGGCTACACCTTC
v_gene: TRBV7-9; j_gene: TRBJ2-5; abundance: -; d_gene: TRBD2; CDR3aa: CASSLAAGEELETQYF; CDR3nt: TGTGCCAGCAGCTTAGCGGCGGGAGAGGAATTGGAGACCCAGTACTTC
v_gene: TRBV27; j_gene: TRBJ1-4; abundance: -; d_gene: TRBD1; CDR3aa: CASSLSRGGQGKLFF; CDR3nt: TGTGCCAGCAGTTTATCGCGGGGGGGACAGGGGAAACTGTTTTTT
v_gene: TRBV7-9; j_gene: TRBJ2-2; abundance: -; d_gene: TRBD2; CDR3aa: CASSVGGTEEPRWELFF; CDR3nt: TGTGCCAGCAGCGTGGGGGGGACGGAGGAGCCCCGCTGGGAGCTGTTTTTT
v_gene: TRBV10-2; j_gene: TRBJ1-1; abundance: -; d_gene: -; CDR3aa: CASSETGNTEAFF; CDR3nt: TGCGCCAGCAGTGAGACGGGGAACACTGAAGCTTTCTTT
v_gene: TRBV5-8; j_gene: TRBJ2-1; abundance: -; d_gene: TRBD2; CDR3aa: CASSPGLAVYNEQFF; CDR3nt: TGTGCCAGCAGCCCGGGACTAGCGGTCTACAATGAGCAGTTCTTC
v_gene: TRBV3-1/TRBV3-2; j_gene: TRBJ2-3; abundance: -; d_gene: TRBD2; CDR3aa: CASSPPWIAGGTDTQYF; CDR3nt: TGTGCCAGCAGCCCCCCTTGGATAGCGGGAGGCACAGATACGCAGTATTTT
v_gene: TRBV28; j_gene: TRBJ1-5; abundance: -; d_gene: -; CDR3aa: CASSLYRENSNQPQHF; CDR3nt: TGTGCCAGCAGTTTATATCGGGAGAATAGCAATCAGCCCCAGCATTTT
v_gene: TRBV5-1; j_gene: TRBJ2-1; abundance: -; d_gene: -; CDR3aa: CASSLSRGNEQFF; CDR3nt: TGCGCCAGCAGCTTGAGCAGGGGTAATGAGCAGTTCTTC
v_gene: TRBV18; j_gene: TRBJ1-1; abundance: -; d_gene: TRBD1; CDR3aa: CASSPLRGTGGNTEAFF; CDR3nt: TGTGCCAGCTCACCACTGCGTGGGACAGGGGGAAACACTGAAGCTTTCTTT
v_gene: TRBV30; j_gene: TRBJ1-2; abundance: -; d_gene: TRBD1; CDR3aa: CAWSGDRANYGYTF; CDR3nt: TGTGCCTGGAGTGGGGACAGGGCCAACTATGGCTACACCTTC
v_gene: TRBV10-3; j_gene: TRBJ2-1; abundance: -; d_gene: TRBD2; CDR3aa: CAISESGLAGVNEQFF; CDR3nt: TGTGCCATCAGTGAGTCCGGACTAGCGGGAGTTAATGAGCAGTTCTTC
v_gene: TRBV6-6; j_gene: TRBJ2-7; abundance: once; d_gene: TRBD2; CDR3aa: CASSRGLAGGPHEQYF; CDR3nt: TGTGCCAGCAGTCGTGGTTTAGCGGGAGGGCCCCACGAGCAGTACTTC
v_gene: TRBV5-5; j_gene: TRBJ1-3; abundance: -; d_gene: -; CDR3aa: CASSLGLGTGNTIYF; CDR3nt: TGTGCCAGCAGCTTAGGGTTGGGGACAGGAAACACCATATATTTT
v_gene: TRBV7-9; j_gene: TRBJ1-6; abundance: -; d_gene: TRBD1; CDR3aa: CASSSGTGGGSPLHF; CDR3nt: TGTGCCAGCAGTTCTGGGACAGGGGGAGGTTCACCCCTCCACTTT
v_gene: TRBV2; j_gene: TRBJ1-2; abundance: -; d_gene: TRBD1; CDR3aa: CARGELGDRGDYGYTF; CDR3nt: TGTGCCAGGGGAGAACTAGGGGACAGAGGAGACTATGGCTACACCTTC
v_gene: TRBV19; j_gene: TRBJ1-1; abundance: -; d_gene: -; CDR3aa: CASSDGQLNTEAFF; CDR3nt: TGTGCCAGTAGTGACGGACAGTTGAACACTGAAGCTTTCTTT
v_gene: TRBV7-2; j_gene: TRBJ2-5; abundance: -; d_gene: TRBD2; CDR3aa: CASSSTPPGGTHQETQYF; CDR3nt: TGTGCCAGCAGCTCAACCCCACCGGGGGGAACCCACCAAGAGACCCAGTACTTC
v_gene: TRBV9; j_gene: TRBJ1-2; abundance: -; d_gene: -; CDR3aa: CASSAFDSSNYGYTF; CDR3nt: TGTGCCAGCAGCGCATTCGACAGCTCTAACTATGGCTACACCTTC
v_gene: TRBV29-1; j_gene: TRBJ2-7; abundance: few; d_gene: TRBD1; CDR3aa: CSVVIADRSYEQYF; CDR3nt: TGCAGCGTTGTCATCGCGGACAGGTCCTACGAGCAGTACTTC
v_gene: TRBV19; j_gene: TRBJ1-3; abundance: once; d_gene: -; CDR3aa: CASSAGTSGNTIYF; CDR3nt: TGTGCCAGTAGTGCCGGGACTTCTGGAAACACCATATATTTT
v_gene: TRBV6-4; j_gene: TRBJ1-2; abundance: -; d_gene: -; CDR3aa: CASSLKTGNNYGYTF; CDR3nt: TGTGCCAGCAGCTTAAAGACTGGTAACAACTATGGCTACACCTTC
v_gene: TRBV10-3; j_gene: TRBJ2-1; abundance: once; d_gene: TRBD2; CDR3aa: CAIRGAGLAEANEQFF; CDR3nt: TGTGCCATCAGGGGGGCAGGACTAGCGGAGGCCAATGAGCAGTTCTTC
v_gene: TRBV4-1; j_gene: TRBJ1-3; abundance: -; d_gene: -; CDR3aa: CASSQGVGLPPPGNTIYF; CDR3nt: TGCGCCAGCAGCCAAGGAGTCGGACTGCCTCCCCCTGGAAACACCATATATTTT
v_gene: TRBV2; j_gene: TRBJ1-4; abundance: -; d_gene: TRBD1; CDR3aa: CASSEQGASEKLFF; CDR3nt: TGTGCCAGCAGTGAGCAGGGGGCGAGTGAAAAACTGTTTTTT
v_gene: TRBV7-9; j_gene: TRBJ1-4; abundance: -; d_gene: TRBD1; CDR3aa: CASSAGQSANEKLFF; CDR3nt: TGTGCCAGCAGCGCGGGACAGAGCGCAAATGAAAAACTGTTTTTT
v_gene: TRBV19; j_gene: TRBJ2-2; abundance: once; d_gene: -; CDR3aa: CASSVTVANTGELFF; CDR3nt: TGTGCCAGTAGTGTTACAGTAGCGAACACCGGGGAGCTGTTTTTT
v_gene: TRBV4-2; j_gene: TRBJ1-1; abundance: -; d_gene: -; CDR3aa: CASSRTGSTEAFF; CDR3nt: TGTGCCAGCAGCCGAACAGGGTCCACTGAAGCTTTCTTT
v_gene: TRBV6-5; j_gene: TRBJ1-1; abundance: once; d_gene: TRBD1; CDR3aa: CASTDTRGMNTEAFF; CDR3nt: TGTGCCAGCACCGACACCAGGGGGATGAACACTGAAGCTTTCTTT
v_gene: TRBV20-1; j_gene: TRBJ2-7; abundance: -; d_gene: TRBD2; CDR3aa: CSGTRGDEQYF; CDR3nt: TGCAGTGGGACACGGGGGGACGAGCAGTACTTC
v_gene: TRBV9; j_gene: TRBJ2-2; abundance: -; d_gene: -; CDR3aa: CASSVSSTDPGELFF; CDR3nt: TGTGCCAGCAGCGTATCGTCAACTGATCCCGGGGAGCTGTTTTTT
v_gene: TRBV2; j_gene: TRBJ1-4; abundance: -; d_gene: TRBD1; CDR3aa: CASSAGQSGNEKLFF; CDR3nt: TGTGCCAGCAGTGCGGGACAGAGTGGCAATGAAAAACTGTTTTTT
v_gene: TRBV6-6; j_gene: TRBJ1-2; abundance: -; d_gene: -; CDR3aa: CASRADSRSVYGYTF; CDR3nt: TGTGCCAGCAGGGCGGATAGTCGGTCCGTCTATGGCTACACCTTC
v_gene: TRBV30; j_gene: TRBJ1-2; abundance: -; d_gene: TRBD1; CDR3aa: CAWNEGGQSYGYTF; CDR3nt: TGTGCCTGGAATGAGGGGGGACAGTCCTATGGCTACACCTTC
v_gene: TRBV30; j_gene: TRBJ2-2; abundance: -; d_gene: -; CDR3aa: CAWGGTTGELFF; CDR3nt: TGTGCCTGGGGAGGGACAACCGGGGAGCTGTTTTTT
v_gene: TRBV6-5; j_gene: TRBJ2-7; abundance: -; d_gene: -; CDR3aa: CASTQPGLGYEQYF; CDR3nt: TGTGCCAGCACCCAACCGGGACTTGGCTACGAGCAGTACTTC
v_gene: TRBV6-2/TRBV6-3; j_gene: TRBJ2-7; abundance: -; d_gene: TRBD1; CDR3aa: CASSRRDSFYEQYF; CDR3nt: TGTGCCAGCAGCCGACGGGACAGCTTCTACGAGCAGTACTTC
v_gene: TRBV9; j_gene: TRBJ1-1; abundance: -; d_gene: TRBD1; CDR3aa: CASSVAQGGAEAFF; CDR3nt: TGTGCCAGCAGCGTAGCACAGGGGGGCGCTGAAGCTTTCTTT
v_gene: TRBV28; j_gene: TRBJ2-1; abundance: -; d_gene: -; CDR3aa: CATSRTVYNEQFF; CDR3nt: TGTGCCACCAGCCGGACAGTGTACAATGAGCAGTTCTTC
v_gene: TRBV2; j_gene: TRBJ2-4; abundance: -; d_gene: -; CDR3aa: CASSQGLAKNIQYF; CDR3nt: TGTGCCAGCAGCCAGGGCTTAGCCAAAAACATTCAGTACTTC
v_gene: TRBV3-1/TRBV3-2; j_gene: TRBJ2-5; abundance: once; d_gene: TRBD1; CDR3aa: CASSQETGHQETQYF; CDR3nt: TGTGCCAGCAGCCAAGAGACAGGGCACCAAGAGACCCAGTACTTC
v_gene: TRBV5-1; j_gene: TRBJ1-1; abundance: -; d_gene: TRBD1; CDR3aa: CASSPEDRGGSTEAFF; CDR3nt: TGCGCCAGCAGCCCCGAGGACAGGGGTGGAAGCACTGAAGCTTTCTTT
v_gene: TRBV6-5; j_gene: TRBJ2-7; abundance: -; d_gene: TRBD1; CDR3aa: CASSGMTGGIYEQYF; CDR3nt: TGTGCCAGCAGCGGGATGACAGGGGGGATCTACGAGCAGTACTTC
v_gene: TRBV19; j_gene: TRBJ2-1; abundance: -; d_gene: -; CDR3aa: CASSPGLRNEQFF; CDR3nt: TGTGCCAGTAGTCCGGGACTTCGAAATGAGCAGTTCTTC
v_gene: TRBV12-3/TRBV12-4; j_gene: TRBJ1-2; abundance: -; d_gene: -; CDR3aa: CASSPTSNYGYTF; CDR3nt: TGTGCCAGCAGTCCGACATCTAACTATGGCTACACCTTC
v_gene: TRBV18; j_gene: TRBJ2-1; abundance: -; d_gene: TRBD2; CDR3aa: CASSLRTSAQSSYNEQFF; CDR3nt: TGTGCCAGCTCGTTGAGGACTAGCGCCCAGAGCTCCTACAATGAGCAGTTCTTC
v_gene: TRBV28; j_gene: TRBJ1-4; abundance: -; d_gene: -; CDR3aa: CASSSTPGWKNEKLFF; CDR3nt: TGTGCCAGCAGTTCCACCCCAGGGTGGAAGAATGAAAAACTGTTTTTT